This T cell receptor (beta chain) comes out of a study of CXCR3-negative and CXCR3-positive naive CD8 T cells (dated by TCRdb to the late 2010s). Study-level background: In total, about 150 million TRB reads were obtained, or roughly 1.5 +/- 0.3 million reads per library. Data from about ten donors, pooled across two independent experiments, went into the diversity and physicochemical repertoire analyses. TRBV-TRBJ cluster analysis included naive subsets from about five donors and memory cells from 3 donors.

In regard to this clonotype: Its target antigen remains unknown.

General conclusions and limits of the study: TRB CDR3s from CXCR3-positive naive cells showed higher hydrophobicity (lower Kidera factor 4), lower energy, and higher strength and volume indices than CXCR3-negative naive cells. Because surface CD5, which is linked to self-reactivity in mice, was comparable between the naive subsets, TCR interaction strength was also inferred from the physicochemical properties of TRB CDR3s. Naive CXCR3-negative and CXCR3-positive cells from the same donor showed similar TRBV-TRBJ usage, whereas memory cells showed distinct patterns. Both naive subsets had comparably high repertoire diversity, while memory CD8+ T cells had much lower repertoire diversity. CXCR3 expression partially decreased after cryopreservation, so most assays used freshly isolated PBMCs.

Taken from the germline V gene (reference sequence), the CDR1 and CDR2 loops are DFQATT and SNEGSKA. Taken from cysteine to phenylalanine, the CDR3 has 15 residues. The record lacks a DNA sequence. Each CD8+ T cell subset was flow-sorted in triplicate, and 300,000 or so cells per subset were placed directly into RLT lysis buffer. To keep memory contaminants out, a stringent definition of naive CD8+ T cells was applied: CD45RO-CCR7+CD27+CD95-. Peripheral blood mononuclear cells were isolated from buffy coats using standard density gradient centrifugation. A FACSAria III was used to flow-sort naive CD8+ T cells into CXCR3-negative and CXCR3-positive populations. Total RNA was extracted from sorted cells using an RNeasy Mini Kit. The instrument was a NextSeq 550. The Human TCR Profiling Kit (MiLaboratory) was used to make UMI-labeled 5' RACE TRB cDNA libraries. The full amount of extracted RNA was used for cDNA synthesis, and the full amount of resulting cDNA was used for PCR amplification. Libraries were prepared in parallel using an identical number of PCR cycles. The study's processing was this. With a requirement of at least two reads per UMI, MIGEC and MiXCR extracted about 50,000 +/- 10,000 unique UMI-labeled TRB cDNA molecules per library. An average of roughly 40,000 +/- 10,000 functional in-frame TRB CDR3 nucleotide clonotypes without stop codons was found per library. After each sample was downsampled to 5000 UMI-labeled TRB molecules, VDJtools was used to calculate diversity metrics such as normalized Shannon-Wiener and Chao1. VDJtools was used to calculate clonotype-size-weighted physicochemical properties of the central five CDR3 residues, namely interaction energy, strength, volume and Kidera factor 4. After reprocessing by TCRdb, each CDR3 protein sequence is one entry, and no DNA is given. The V and J calls and clone size come from TCRdb's table, not from the authors' own analysis. The sample's clone listing holds roughly 120,000 distinct CDR3 sequences. 0.5% to 0.6% of the sample is taken by the ten largest.

Sequenced input: naive CXCR3+ CD8+ T cells from blood. The cell subset or site label here, explained by the study, means: CD45RO-CCR7+CD27+CD95- naive CD8+ T cells expressing CXCR3 (TNR3+). This chain is built from TRBV20-1 and TRBJ2-3. This TCR was sampled from a human donor in good health. Some clones in this sample may be carry-over from other donors' samples. This receptor carries the CDR3 CSARVQAGTGDTQYF.